The 26 T cell receptor beta chains reported below all come from one sample, sequenced in a study of vaccination and CD4 T cells after COVID-19. Sequencing of cultured CD4+ T cell DNA used the Oncomine TCR Beta short-read assay. TCRdb analysed the PCR reads with MiXCR anew, one entry per CDR3 protein. The data contain under 20,000 distinct CDR3 sequences, around 50% of them seen just once; the ten biggest clones take up under 20%. These TCRs are of unknown antigen specificity. Time point denoted: late sampling 161 to 241 days after vaccination in three convalescent patients. The sample's treatment: approximately nine-day PBMC culture with coronavirus spike peptide pools or control peptides (ViraFEST assay). Sequenced here: CD4+ T cells from blood, cultured in vitro, sampled about 7 months after SARS-CoV-2 vaccination. The receptors here all came from a human donor who had recovered from COVID-19.

This clonotype was detected only once. The junction departs from the called germline gene at one end, perhaps through a read error. The chain combines TRBV7-7 with TRBJ2-5; 7 bases map to TRBD2. Germline CDR1 is SSHAT and CDR2 is FNYEAQ (reference sequence). The CDR3 is 16 amino acids. CDR3 in amino acids: CASSLAPSGYQETQYF. The CDR3 DNA reads TGTGCTAGCAGCTTAGCGCCTAGCGGATACCAAGAGACCCAGTACTTC.

This clonotype has more than one count but fewer than ten. CDR3 in amino acids: CSASFRGDRNYGYTF. The CDR3 bases are TGCAGTGCTAGTTTCAGGGGTGATAGGAACTATGGCTACACCTTC. The genes are TRBV20-1 and TRBJ1-2, with TRBD1 as a possible D gene (6 bases). Germline CDR1 is DFQATT and CDR2 is SNEGSKA (reference sequence). The CDR3 extends over 15 amino acids. V was pared by 3 bases and J by 2 bases, with 16 bases between.

This clonotype was recorded a few times. This chain joins TRBV15 and TRBJ1-2, with 9 bases identical to TRBD1. CDR3 length: 15 amino acids. J lost 7 bases, V lost 5 bases, and 11 bases had no gene match. Germline loops: CDR1 LNHNV, CDR2 YYDKDF (reference sequence). The chain's CDR3 is CATSFRDRVNVGYTF. DNA for the CDR3: TGTGCCACCAGCTTCCGGGACAGGGTTAATGTTGGCTACACCTTC. Based on the CDR3 plus reference TRBV15 and TRBJ1-2, the full variable domain is DAMVIQNPRYQVTQFGKPVTLSCSQTLNHNVMYWYQQKSSQAPKLLFHYYDKDFNNEADTPDNFQSRRPNTSFCFLDIRSPGLGDTAMYLCATSFRDRVNVGYTFGSGTRLTVV.

The chain employs TRBV5-6 and TRBJ1-2, with D tentatively TRBD1 (5 bases). The CDR3 consists of 16 residues. V lost 0 bases, J lost 1 base, and 13 bases lay in between. CDR1 is SGHDT, CDR2 YYEEEE, per germline. The CDR3 spells CASSLGQRPHNYGYTF. For the CDR3, the DNA is TGTGCCAGCAGCTTGGGACAGAGGCCCCATAACTATGGCTACACCTTC.

The rearrangement joins TRBV6-1 to TRBJ2-5; perhaps D is TRBD1 or TRBD2 (5 bases each). The V and J ends lost 10 bases and 10 bases respectively, with 19 bases between them. This CDR3 contains 12 residues. In germline, CDR1 is MNHNS, CDR2 SASEGT. CDR3 loop: CATRGGWGDQYF. In DNA form, the CDR3 reads TGTGCCACGCGTGGGGGATGGGGTGACCAGTACTTC.

V and J are TRBV20-1 and TRBJ2-3; D is unresolved. With 0 bases removed from V and 6 bases from J, the gap between germline ends came to 7 bases. This CDR3 is built from 12 residues. From germline, CDR1 is DFQATT and CDR2 SNEGSKA (reference sequence). The CDR3: CSARDLDDTQYF. DNA of the CDR3: TGCAGTGCTAGAGATCTTGACGATACGCAGTATTTT.

The chain employs TRBV20-1 and TRBJ2-3; 10 nucleotides line up with TRBD2. CDR1 DFQATT and CDR2 SNEGSKA come from the germline V gene (reference sequence). V lost 6 bases to trimming and J lost 1 base; unmatched junction nucleotides: 7. CDR3 length equals 15 residues. The CDR3 coding sequence is TGCAGTGCCCGGCTAGCGGGAGAGGGCACAGATACGCAGTATTTT. It specifies CSARLAGEGTDTQYF.

This chain joins TRBV7-9 and TRBJ2-7, with D possibly being TRBD1 or TRBD2 (5 bases each). Germline loops: CDR1 SEHNR, CDR2 FQNEAQ (reference sequence). Deletions cut 4 bases from V and 2 bases from J, with 15 bases between. The CDR3 is 15 amino acids. CDR3 sequence: CASSSHGGSPYEQYF. In nucleotides, the CDR3 is TGTGCCAGCAGCTCCCATGGGGGATCGCCCTACGAGCAGTACTTC.

The chain employs TRBV20-1 and TRBJ2-1, with a possible D match to TRBD2 (6 bases). Germline values: CDR1 DFQATT, CDR2 SNEGSKA (reference sequence). CDR3 size: 15 residues. The ends were cut back, 0 bases at V and 2 bases at J, with 11 bases in the middle. The DNA of the CDR3 is TGCAGTGCTAGAGATCCGGCGGGGCCCTACAATGAGCAGTTCTTC. The encoded protein is CSARDPAGPYNEQFF.

This clonotype was counted only a few times. The V gene is TRBV20-1, the J gene TRBJ1-6; 10 bases are shared with TRBD1. The germline gives CDR1 DFQATT, CDR2 SNEGSKA (reference sequence). J was trimmed by 0 bases and V by 0 bases; bases with no gene match: 2. The CDR3 is 17 residues long. This CDR3 is CSARDRDRGSYNSPLHF. CDR3 DNA: TGCAGTGCTAGAGATAGGGACAGGGGCTCCTATAATTCACCCCTCCACTTT.

This chain connects TRBV7-3 to TRBJ2-5; D may be TRBD1 or TRBD2 (5 bases each). From germline, CDR1 is SGHTA and CDR2 FQGTGA. Trimming took off 5 bases at V and 2 bases at J, with 9 bases between the two ends. There are 13 residues in the CDR3. The CDR3 coding sequence is TGTGCCAGCAGCCGGGACGGGCAAGAGACCCAGTACTTC. Translation: CASSRDGQETQYF.

V and J are TRBV11-1 and TRBJ2-5, with 14 positions matching TRBD2. CDR3 length: 18 residues. Unmatched junction bases numbered 6, after V lost 0 bases and J lost 3 bases. The V gene's germline CDR1 is SGHAT and CDR2 FQDESV (reference sequence). The DNA for the CDR3 is TGTGCCAGCAGCTTAGCTGGACTAGCGGGGGGAATTGAAGAGACCCAGTACTTC. This sequence encodes CASSLAGLAGGIEETQYF.

This clonotype came up a few times. The chain employs TRBV20-1 and TRBJ2-5; 7 nucleotides match TRBD2. The V gene's germline CDR1 is DFQATT and CDR2 SNEGSKA (reference sequence). V lost 0 bases and J lost 3; bases outside the gene matches: 7. This CDR3 has 15 amino acids. CDR3 coding DNA: TGCAGTGCTAGAGACCGATTACTAGCGAAAGAGACCCAGTACTTC. Protein product: CSARDRLLAKETQYF.

This clonotype was seen more than once but under ten times. The V and J genes are TRBV7-9 and TRBJ2-5; 8 nucleotides line up with TRBD2. Germline CDR1 reads SEHNR; CDR2 reads FQNEAQ (reference sequence). The CDR3 length is 14 residues. The V gene end was trimmed by 2 bases and the J gene end by 4 bases; junction bases not matched to a gene: 3. For the CDR3, the DNA is TGTGCCAGCAGCTTACGGGGGGGAGGAGAGACCCAGTACTTC. It is translated as CASSLRGGGETQYF.

The genes are TRBV15 and TRBJ2-7, with 7 bases identical to TRBD2. This CDR3 comprises 14 residues. The germline V gene encodes CDR1 LNHNV and CDR2 YYDKDF (reference sequence). Trimming removed 0 bases from V and 5 bases from J; junction bases left unmatched: 4. CDR3 residues: CATSREGRGDEQYF. The CDR3 bases are TGTGCCACCAGCAGAGAGGGGAGGGGTGACGAGCAGTACTTC. The full variable domain, its missing parts supplied by reference TRBV15 and TRBJ2-7, is DAMVIQNPRYQVTQFGKPVTLSCSQTLNHNVMYWYQQKSSQAPKLLFHYYDKDFNNEADTPDNFQSRRPNTSFCFLDIRSPGLGDTAMYLCATSREGRGDEQYFGPGTRLTVT.

The V call is TRBV7-8, the J call TRBJ1-5; D remains ambiguous. The V and J ends lost 4 bases and 7 bases respectively, with 8 bases between them. Germline V CDR1 and CDR2: SGHVS, FQNEAQ. The CDR3 has 12 amino acids. As DNA, the CDR3 is TGTGCCAGCAGCTCGACGGACCAGCCCCAGCATTTT. Translated, it gives CASSSTDQPQHF.

The chain carries TRBV7-3 and TRBJ2-7; possibly TRBD1 or TRBD2 for D (6 bases each). Per germline, CDR1 SGHTA and CDR2 FQGTGA. The germline V and J ends were trimmed by 2 bases and 7 bases, with 21 bases remaining between them. The CDR3 extends over 16 amino acids. The CDR3 sequence: CASSLVGGTRGGEQYF. For the CDR3, the DNA is TGTGCCAGCAGCTTAGTAGGCGGGACAAGAGGAGGGGAGCAGTACTTC.

The chain couples TRBV6-1 to TRBJ1-5; D remains unclear. With 5 bases removed from V and 6 bases from J, the gap between germline ends came to 11 bases. This CDR3 comprises 13 residues. In germline, CDR1 is MNHNS, CDR2 SASEGT. CDR3 sequence (DNA): TGTGCCAGCAGTATTACGTTGGGTCAGCCCCAGCATTTT. It codes for CASSITLGQPQHF.

CDR3 sequence: CASSIASGRPYEQYF. The CDR3 nucleotides are TGTGCCAGTAGTATAGCTTCCGGACGACCCTACGAGCAGTACTTC. This rearrangement joins TRBV19 to TRBJ2-7; D gene uncertain. Germline V gene sequence: CDR1 LNHDA, CDR2 SQIVND (reference sequence). V gave up 1 base and J gave up 2 bases, with 12 bases separating them. The CDR3 is 15 residues long.

This chain connects TRBV5-1 to TRBJ1-2, with a weak D call TRBD1 (5 bases). From germline, CDR1 is SGHRS and CDR2 YFSETQ. The CDR3 consists of 14 residues. Trimming stripped 4 bases from V and 8 bases from J, with 18 bases between. CDR3: CASSQQIRDRGYTF. DNA of the CDR3: TGCGCCAGCAGCCAACAAATCAGGGACCGGGGCTACACCTTC.

The genes are TRBV2 and TRBJ2-7; TRBD2 is a possible D gene (5 bases). There are 12 residues in the CDR3. V was cut by 10 bases and J by 7 bases, with 17 bases left in between. Germline V lookup: CDR1 SNHLY, CDR2 FYNNEI. The CDR3 bases are TGTGCCACCTCGGGGTACCCGTGGGAGCAGTACTTC. Translation gives CATSGYPWEQYF.

J is TRBJ2-3 and V is TRBV7-2, with D maybe TRBD2 (6 bases). CDR3 size: 13 residues. The V and J ends lost 5 bases and 6 bases respectively, with 12 bases between them. Per germline, CDR1 SGHTA and CDR2 FQGNSA. The CDR3 is CASSAQRADTQYF. CDR3 coding DNA: TGTGCCAGCAGCGCCCAGCGGGCGGATACGCAGTATTTT.

There are a few counts of this clonotype. The chain combines TRBV7-8 with TRBJ1-1; the D is unclear. The CDR3 runs 14 residues. Germline CDR1 SGHVS, CDR2 FQNEAQ. Deletions cut 1 base from V and 5 bases from J, with 11 bases between. Here the CDR3 DNA reads TGTGCCAGCAGCTTAGGTAGTGGATTGACTGAAGCTTTCTTT. Its protein is CASSLGSGLTEAFF.

CDR3 coding DNA: TGCAGTGCTAGGGTGGGACATAATAATTCACCCCTCCACTTT. Protein product: CSARVGHNNSPLHF. The chain combines TRBV20-1 with TRBJ1-6; the D gene is possibly TRBD1 (6 bases). Between the trimmed V and J ends, which lost 3 bases and 5 bases, there was a span of 11 bases. The CDR3 runs to 14 residues. CDR1 is DFQATT, CDR2 SNEGSKA, per germline (reference sequence).

A word on this clonotype: A read error may account for a junction end that differs from germline. V and J are TRBV12-3 or TRBV12-4 and TRBJ2-5; 8 positions agree with TRBD1. The CDR3 loop spans 13 amino acids. The CDR3 region is CASGSRGQVAQYF. The CDR3 nucleotides read TGCGCCAGCGGCTCCAGGGGGCAGGTCGCCCAGTACTTC.

CDR3 sequence (DNA): TGTGCCAGCAGTTTGGGGGAGGTGGACACCGGGGAGCTGTTTTTT. This gives the protein CASSLGEVDTGELFF. The chain combines TRBV28 with TRBJ2-2; perhaps TRBD2 as D (6 bases). This CDR3 is 15 amino acids long. Trimming stripped 3 bases from V and 3 bases from J, with 11 bases between. CDR1 MDHEN and CDR2 SYDVKM come from the germline V gene.